There are a few counts of the clone carrying this TCR beta chain. This sample was taken from a study of blood T cell repertoires in COVID-19. Produced via immunoSEQ multiplex PCR; TCRdb's table is partial and in-frame only. The sample has 150,000 or so clones, about 90% seen once. The trim removed 3 bases at V and 6 bases at J, leaving 7 bases unmatched. Germline CDR1 is SGDLS and CDR2 is YYNGEE. The CDR3 consists of 14 residues. Sequencing input: peripheral blood. The chain combines TRBV9 with TRBJ1-1; TRBD1 agrees at 8 bases. This clonotype was obtained from a man between 50 and 59 years old with acute or convalescent COVID-19. The CDR3 region has the DNA TGTGCCAGCAGCGCCTCGGACAGGGCGGCTGAAGCTTTCTTT. Translated: CASSASDRAAEAFF.